This paragraph reports one T cell receptor beta chain. No antigen is known for it. Per-base quality was not reported, and no clone a single base away is much larger than it. Collaborating institutions collected whole blood in K2EDTA tubes following their own protocols. Collaborator samples were shipped for TCRbeta analysis as frozen whole blood, isolated PBMCs, or DNA extracted from either sample type. TCRbeta CDR3 regions were amplified from genomic DNA using the immunoSEQ Assay, a bias-controlled multiplex PCR. The study's own analysis went as follows. Within the assay, amplification of reference gene primers was used to estimate how many nucleated cells each sample contained. To quantify the absolute abundance of each unique TCRbeta CDR3 rearrangement, sequence reads were collapsed and filtered. For each sample, productive Simpson clonality was calculated as the square root of Simpson's diversity index over productive rearrangements. TCRdb's version of the immuneACCESS table is confined to in-frame rearrangements and falls short of the full clone set. An unresolved V gene accounts for under half of the shortfall where checked; the remainder is of unknown origin. D and trimming come from the DNA, and the V and J calls and clone size come from that table. The sample includes about 190,000 clones, with approximately 90% observed a single time. Jointly, the top ten make up approximately 4% of the sample.

The data were taken from a study of blood T cell repertoires in COVID-19 (dated by TCRdb to the early 2020s). For the wider study: Samples from collaborators originated in the United States, Italy and Spain and spanned both the acute and convalescent phases of COVID-19. The material from the prospective study consisted of cDNA or gDNA derived from T cells, B-cell-depleted T cells, or PBMCs. The dataset comprised deeply sampled blood TCRbeta repertoires from subjects exposed to, actively infected with, or recovered from COVID-19. A freely available public database, intended as a resource for researchers studying the immune response to SARS-CoV-2, is where the repertoires were released. The samples were drawn from the first 160 participants of the ongoing ImmuneRACE study and from some 1,300 subjects provided by 6 global collaborators. The sample metadata nearly always contained a de-identified subject ID, COVID-19 status, age in years and sex. Where available, HLA class I and class II types were taken from metadata supplied by the sample provider and were not determined by assay-based typing. Results and caveats for the whole study, not just this receptor: Clinical and demographic metadata were provided uncurated, with the amount varying by source and participant.

V is trimmed back by 0 bases and J by 6 bases, and the junction contains 5 bases that no gene match accounts for. The CDR3 sequence holds 15 residues, the cysteine and phenylalanine included. This entry keeps only the CDR3 DNA: 45 bases, framed from base 1. Reading the germline V gene (reference sequence) gives CDR1 LNHNV and CDR2 YYDKDF. Input material: peripheral blood. The clonotype was recovered from a human donor in a cohort sampled during active COVID-19. The chain is made from TRBV15 and TRBJ1-5, and 7 junction bases match TRBD1. The nucleotides are TGTGCCACCAGCAGAGAGCAGACAGGGATTCAGCCCCAGCATTTT. Protein translation: CATSREQTGIQPQHF.